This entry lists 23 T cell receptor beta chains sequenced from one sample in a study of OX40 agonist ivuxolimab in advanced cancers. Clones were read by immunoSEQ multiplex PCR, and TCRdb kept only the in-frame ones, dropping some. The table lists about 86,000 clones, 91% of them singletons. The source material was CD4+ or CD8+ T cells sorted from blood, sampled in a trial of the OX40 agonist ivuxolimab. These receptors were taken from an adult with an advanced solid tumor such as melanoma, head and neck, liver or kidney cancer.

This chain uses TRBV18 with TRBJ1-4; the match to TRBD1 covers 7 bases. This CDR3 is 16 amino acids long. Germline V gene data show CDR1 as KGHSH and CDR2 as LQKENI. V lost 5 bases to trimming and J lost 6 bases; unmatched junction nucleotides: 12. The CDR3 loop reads CASSLYAGTADEKLFF. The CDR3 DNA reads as TGTGCCAGCTCATTATACGCCGGGACAGCGGATGAAAAACTGTTTTTT.

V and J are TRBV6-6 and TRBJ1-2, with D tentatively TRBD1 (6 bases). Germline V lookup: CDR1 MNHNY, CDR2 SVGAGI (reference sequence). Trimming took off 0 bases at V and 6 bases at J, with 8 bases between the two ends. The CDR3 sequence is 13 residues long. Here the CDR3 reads CASSYSRGNGYTF. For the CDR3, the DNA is TGTGCCAGCAGTTACTCGAGGGGGAATGGCTACACCTTC.

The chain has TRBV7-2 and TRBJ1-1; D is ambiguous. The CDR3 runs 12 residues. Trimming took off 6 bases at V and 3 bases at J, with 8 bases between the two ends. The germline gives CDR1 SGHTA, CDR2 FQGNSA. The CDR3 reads CASRRTDTEAFF. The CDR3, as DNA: TGTGCCAGCAGGCGGACTGACACTGAAGCTTTCTTT. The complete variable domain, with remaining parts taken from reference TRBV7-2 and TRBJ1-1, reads GAGVSQSPSNKVTEKGKDVELRCDPISGHTALYWYRQSLGQGLEFLIYFQGNSAPDKSGLPSDRFSAERTGGSVSTLTIQRTQQEDSAVYLCASRRTDTEAFFGQGTRLTVV.

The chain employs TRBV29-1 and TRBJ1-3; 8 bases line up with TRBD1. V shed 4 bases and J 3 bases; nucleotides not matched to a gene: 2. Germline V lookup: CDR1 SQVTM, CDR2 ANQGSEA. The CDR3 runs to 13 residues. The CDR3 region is CSVAQGGGNTIYF. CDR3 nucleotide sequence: TGCAGCGTTGCACAGGGGGGTGGAAACACCATATATTTT.

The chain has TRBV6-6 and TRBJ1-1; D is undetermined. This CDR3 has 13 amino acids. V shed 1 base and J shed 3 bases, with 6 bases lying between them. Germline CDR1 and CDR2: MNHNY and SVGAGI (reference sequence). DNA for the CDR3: TGTGCCAGCAGTTACTTAATAGACACTGAAGCTTTCTTT. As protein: CASSYLIDTEAFF.

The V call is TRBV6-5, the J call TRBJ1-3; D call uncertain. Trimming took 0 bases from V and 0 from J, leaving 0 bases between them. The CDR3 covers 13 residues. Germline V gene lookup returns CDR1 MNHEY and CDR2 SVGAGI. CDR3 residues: CASSYSSGNTIYF. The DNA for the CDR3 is TGTGCCAGCAGTTACTCCTCTGGAAACACCATATATTTT.

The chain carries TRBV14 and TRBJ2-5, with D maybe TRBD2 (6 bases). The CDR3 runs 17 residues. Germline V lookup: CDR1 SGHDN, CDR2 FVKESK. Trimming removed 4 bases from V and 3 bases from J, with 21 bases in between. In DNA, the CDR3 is TGTGCCAGCAGCCTCGGGACTTTCTATCTGGCGGAAGAGACCCAGTACTTC. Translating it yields CASSLGTFYLAEETQYF.

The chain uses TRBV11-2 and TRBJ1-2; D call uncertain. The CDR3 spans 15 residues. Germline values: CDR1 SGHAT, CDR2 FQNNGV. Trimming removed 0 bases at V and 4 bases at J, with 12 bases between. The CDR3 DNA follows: TGTGCCAGCAGCTTAGAGGGCTCTGGGCTCTATGGCTACACCTTC. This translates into CASSLEGSGLYGYTF. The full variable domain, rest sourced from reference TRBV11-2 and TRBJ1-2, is EAGVAQSPRYKIIEKRQSVAFWCNPISGHATLYWYQQILGQGPKLLIQFQNNGVVDDSQLPKDRFSAERLKGVDSTLKIQPAKLEDSAVYLCASSLEGSGLYGYTFGSGTRLTVV.

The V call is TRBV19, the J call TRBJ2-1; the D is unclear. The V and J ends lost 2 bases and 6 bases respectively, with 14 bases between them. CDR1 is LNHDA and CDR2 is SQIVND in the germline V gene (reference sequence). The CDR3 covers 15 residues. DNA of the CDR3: TGTGCCAGTAGTATACAAGACGTAGCCTCCAATGAGCAGTTCTTC. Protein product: CASSIQDVASNEQFF.

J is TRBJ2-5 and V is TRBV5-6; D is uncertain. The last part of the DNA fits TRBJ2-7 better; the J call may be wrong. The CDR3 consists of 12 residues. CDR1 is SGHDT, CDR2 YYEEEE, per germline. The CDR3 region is CASSSSSYEQYF. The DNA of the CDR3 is TGTGCCAGCAGCTCGAGCTCCTACGAGCAGTACTTC.

For the CDR3, the DNA is TGTGCCAGCAGCTTATGGGGTGGTGGGGAAAAACTGTTTTTT. Its translation is CASSLWGGGEKLFF. The chain combines TRBV11-3 with TRBJ1-4; D remains ambiguous. V lost 2 bases and J lost 8, with 12 bases in between. This CDR3 has 14 amino acids. The V gene's germline CDR1 is SGHNT and CDR2 YENEEA. The full variable domain, completed using reference TRBV11-3 and TRBJ1-4, is EAGVVQSPRYKIIEKKQPVAFWCNPISGHNTLYWYLQNLGQGPELLIRYENEEAVDDSQLPKDRFSAERLKGVDSTLKIQPAELGDSAVYLCASSLWGGGEKLFFGSGTQLSVL.

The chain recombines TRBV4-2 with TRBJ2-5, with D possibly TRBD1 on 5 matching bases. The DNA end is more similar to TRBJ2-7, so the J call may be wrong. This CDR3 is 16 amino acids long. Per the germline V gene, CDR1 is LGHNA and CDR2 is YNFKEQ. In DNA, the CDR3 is TGTGCCAGCAGCCAAGATACCCGACAGTCTGCCTACGAGCAGTACTTC. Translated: CASSQDTRQSAYEQYF.

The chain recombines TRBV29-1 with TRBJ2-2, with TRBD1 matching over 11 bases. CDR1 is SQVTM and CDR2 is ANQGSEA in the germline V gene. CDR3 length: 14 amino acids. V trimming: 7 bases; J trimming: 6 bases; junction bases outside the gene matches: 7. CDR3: CSASGTGGAGELFF. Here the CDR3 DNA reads TGCAGCGCCTCCGGGACAGGGGGGGCCGGGGAGCTGTTTTTT.

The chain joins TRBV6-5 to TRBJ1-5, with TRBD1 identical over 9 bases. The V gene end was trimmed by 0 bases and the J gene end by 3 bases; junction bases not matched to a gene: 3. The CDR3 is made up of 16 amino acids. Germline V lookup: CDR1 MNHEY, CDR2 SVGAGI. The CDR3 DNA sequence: TGTGCCAGCAGTTACTCCGGGACAGGGACCAATCAGCCCCAGCATTTT. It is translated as CASSYSGTGTNQPQHF.

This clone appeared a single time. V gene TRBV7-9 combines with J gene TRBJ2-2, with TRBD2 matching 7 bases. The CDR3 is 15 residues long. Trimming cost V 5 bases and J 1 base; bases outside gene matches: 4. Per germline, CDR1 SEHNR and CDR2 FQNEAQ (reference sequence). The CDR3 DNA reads TGTGCCAGCAGCGGGGGACTATTGAACACCGGGGAGCTGTTTTTT. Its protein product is CASSGGLLNTGELFF.

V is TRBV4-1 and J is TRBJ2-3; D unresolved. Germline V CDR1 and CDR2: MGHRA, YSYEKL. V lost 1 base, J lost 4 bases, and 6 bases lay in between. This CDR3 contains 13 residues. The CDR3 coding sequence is TGCGCCAGCAGCCAAGTTTCCCCAGATACGCAGTATTTT. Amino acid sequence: CASSQVSPDTQYF.

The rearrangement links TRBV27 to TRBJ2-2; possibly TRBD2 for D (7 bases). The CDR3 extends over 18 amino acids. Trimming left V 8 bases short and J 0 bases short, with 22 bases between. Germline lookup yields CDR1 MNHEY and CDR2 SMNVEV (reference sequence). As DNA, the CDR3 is TGTGCCAGCTCTCCGGGGCGGGGGCTGCGGGCGAACACCGGGGAGCTGTTTTTT. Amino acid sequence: CASSPGRGLRANTGELFF.

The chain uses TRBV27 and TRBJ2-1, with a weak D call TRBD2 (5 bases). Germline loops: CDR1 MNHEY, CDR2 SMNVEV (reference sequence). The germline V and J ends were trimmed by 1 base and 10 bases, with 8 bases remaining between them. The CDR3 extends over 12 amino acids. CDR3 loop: CASSLYGVEQFF. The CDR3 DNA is TGTGCCAGCAGTTTATACGGGGTAGAGCAGTTCTTC.

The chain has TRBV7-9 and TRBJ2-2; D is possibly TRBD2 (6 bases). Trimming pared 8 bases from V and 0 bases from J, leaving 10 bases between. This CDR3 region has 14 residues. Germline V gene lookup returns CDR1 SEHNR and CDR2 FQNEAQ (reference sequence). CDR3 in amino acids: CASRPGANTGELFF. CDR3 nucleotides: TGTGCCAGCCGCCCGGGGGCGAACACCGGGGAGCTGTTTTTT.

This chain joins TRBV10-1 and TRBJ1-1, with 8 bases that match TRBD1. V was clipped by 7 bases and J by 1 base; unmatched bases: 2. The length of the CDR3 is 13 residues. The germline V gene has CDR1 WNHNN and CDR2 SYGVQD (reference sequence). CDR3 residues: CASTGTGNTEAFF. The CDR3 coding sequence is TGCGCCAGCACCGGGACAGGGAACACTGAAGCTTTCTTT.

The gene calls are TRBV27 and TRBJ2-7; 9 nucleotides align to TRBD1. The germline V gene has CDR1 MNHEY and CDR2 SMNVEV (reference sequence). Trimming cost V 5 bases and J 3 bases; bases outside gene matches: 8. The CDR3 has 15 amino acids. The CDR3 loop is CASSQQGALIYEQYF. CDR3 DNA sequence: TGTGCCAGCAGTCAACAGGGGGCACTAATCTACGAGCAGTACTTC.

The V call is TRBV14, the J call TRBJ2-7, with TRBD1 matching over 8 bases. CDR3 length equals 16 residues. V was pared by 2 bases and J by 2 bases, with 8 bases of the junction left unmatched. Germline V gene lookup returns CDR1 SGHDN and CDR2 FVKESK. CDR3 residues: CASSQYRTGPAYEQYF. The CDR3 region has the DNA TGTGCCAGCAGCCAATATAGGACAGGGCCGGCCTACGAGCAGTACTTC.

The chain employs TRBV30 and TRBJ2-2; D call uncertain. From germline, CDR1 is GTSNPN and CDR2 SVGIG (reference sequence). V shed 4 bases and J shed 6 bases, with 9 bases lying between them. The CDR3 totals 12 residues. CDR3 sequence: CAWNQPPGELFF. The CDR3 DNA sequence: TGTGCCTGGAATCAGCCCCCCGGGGAGCTGTTTTTT.